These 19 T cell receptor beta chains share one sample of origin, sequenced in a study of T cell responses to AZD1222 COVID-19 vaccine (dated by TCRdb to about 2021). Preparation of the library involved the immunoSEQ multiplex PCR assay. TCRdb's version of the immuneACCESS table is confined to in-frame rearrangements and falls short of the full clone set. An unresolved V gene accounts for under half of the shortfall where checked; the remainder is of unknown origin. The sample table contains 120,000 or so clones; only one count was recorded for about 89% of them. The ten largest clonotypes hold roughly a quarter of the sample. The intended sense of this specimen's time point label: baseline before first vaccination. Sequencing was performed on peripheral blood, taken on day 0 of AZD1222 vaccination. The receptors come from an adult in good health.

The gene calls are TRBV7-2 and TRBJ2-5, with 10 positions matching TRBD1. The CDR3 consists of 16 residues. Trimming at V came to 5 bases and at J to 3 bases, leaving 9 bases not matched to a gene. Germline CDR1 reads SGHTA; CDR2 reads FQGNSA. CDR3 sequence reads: CASSLRDRGREETQYF. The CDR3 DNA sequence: TGTGCCAGCAGCCTGCGGGACAGGGGAAGGGAAGAGACCCAGTACTTC.

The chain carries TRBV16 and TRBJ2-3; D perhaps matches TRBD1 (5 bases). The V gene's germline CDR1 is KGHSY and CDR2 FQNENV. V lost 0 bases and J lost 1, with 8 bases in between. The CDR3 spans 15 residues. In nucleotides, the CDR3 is TGTGCCAGCAGCCAATCGCAGGGTGGCACAGATACGCAGTATTTT. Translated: CASSQSQGGTDTQYF. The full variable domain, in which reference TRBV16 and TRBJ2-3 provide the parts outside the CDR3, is GEEVAQTPKHLVRGEGQKAKLYCAPIKGHSYVFWYQQVLKNEFKFLISFQNENVFDETGMPKERFSAKCLPNSPCSLEIQATKLEDSAVYFCASSQSQGGTDTQYFGPGTRLTVL.

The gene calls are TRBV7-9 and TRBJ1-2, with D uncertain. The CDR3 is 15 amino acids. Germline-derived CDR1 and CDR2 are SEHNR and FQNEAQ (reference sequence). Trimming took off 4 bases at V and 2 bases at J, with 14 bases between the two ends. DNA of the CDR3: TGTGCCAGCAGCTCCGCTGGTGGCGAGAACTATGGCTACACCTTC. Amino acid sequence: CASSSAGGENYGYTF.

The CDR3 loop is CASTQGTSGYNEQFF. In DNA, the CDR3 is TGTGCCAGCACCCAAGGGACTAGCGGCTACAATGAGCAGTTCTTC. The chain recombines TRBV7-9 with TRBJ2-1; the match to TRBD2 covers 11 bases. V was clipped by 7 bases and J by 3 bases; unmatched bases: 5. Germline CDR1 reads SEHNR; CDR2 reads FQNEAQ (reference sequence). This CDR3 region has 15 residues.

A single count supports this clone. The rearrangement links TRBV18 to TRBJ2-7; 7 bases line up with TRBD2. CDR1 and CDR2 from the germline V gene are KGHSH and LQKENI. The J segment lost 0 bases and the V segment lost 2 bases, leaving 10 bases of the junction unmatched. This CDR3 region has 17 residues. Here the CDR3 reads CASSPNRGELVSYEQYF. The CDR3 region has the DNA TGTGCCAGCTCACCAAACCGGGGGGAACTCGTCTCCTACGAGCAGTACTTC.

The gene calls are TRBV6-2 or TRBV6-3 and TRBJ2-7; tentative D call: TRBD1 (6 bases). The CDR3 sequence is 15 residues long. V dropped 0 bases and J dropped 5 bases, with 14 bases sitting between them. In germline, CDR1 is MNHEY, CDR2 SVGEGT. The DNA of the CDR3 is TGTGCCAGCAGTTACTCATTGGACAGTGGTAACGAGCAGTACTTC. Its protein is CASSYSLDSGNEQYF.

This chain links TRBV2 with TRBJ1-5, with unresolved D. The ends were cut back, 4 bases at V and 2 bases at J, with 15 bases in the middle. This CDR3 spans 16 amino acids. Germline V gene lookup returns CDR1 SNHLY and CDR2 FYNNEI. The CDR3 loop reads CASSVPGVMGNQPQHF. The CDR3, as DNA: TGTGCCAGCAGTGTCCCTGGGGTTATGGGCAATCAGCCCCAGCATTTT.

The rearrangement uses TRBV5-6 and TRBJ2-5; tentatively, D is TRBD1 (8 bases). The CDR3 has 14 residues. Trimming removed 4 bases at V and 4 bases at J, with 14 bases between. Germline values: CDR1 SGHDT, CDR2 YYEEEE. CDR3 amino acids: CASSLTGEGETQYF. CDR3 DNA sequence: TGTGCCAGCAGCCTGACAGGGGAGGGAGAGACCCAGTACTTC.

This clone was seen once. For the CDR3, the DNA is TGTGCCAGCAGCGTAGGGGGGGATACGCAGTATTTT. It yields the protein CASSVGGDTQYF. V gene TRBV9 combines with J gene TRBJ2-3; possibly TRBD1 or TRBD2 for D (5 bases each). V lost 0 bases and J 6 bases, leaving 5 bases between the germline ends. This CDR3 spans 12 amino acids. CDR1 and CDR2 from the germline V gene are SGDLS and YYNGEE.

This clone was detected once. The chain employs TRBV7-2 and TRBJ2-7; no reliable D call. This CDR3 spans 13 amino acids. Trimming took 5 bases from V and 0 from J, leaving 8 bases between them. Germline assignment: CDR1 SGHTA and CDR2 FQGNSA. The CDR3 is CASSRPSSYEQYF. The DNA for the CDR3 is TGTGCCAGCAGCCGTCCGAGCTCCTACGAGCAGTACTTC. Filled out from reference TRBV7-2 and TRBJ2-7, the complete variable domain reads GAGVSQSPSNKVTEKGKDVELRCDPISGHTALYWYRQSLGQGLEFLIYFQGNSAPDKSGLPSDRFSAERTGGSVSTLTIQRTQQEDSAVYLCASSRPSSYEQYFGPGTRLTVT.

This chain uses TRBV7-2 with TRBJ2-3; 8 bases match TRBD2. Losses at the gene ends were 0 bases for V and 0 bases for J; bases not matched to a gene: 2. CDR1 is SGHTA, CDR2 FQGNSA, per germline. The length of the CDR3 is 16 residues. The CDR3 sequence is CASSLAGTRSTDTQYF. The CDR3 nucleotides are TGTGCCAGCAGCTTAGCCGGGACTAGGAGCACAGATACGCAGTATTTT.

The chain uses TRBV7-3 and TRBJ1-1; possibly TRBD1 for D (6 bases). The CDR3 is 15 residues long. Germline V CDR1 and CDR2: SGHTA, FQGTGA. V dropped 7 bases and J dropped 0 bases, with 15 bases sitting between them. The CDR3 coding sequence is TGTGCCAGCACCTCTCGGGGGGGCATGAACACTGAAGCTTTCTTT. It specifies CASTSRGGMNTEAFF.

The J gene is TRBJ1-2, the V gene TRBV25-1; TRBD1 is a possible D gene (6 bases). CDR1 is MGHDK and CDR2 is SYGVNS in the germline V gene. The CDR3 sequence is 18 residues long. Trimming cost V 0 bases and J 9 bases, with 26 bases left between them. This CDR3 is CASSEYVGRGRTGVSYTF. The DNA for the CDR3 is TGTGCCAGCAGTGAATACGTGGGCAGGGGCCGCACGGGGGTTAGCTACACCTTC.

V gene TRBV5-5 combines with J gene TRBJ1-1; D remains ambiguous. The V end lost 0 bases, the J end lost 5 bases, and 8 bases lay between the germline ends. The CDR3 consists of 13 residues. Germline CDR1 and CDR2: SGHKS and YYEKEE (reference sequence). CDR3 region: CASSLDQRTEAFF. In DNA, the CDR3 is TGTGCCAGCAGCTTGGACCAGAGGACTGAAGCTTTCTTT. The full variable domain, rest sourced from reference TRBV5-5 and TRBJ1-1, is DAGVTQSPTHLIKTRGQQVTLRCSPISGHKSVSWYQQVLGQGPQFIFQYYEKEERGRGNFPDRFSARQFPNYSSELNVNALLLGDSALYLCASSLDQRTEAFFGQGTRLTVV.

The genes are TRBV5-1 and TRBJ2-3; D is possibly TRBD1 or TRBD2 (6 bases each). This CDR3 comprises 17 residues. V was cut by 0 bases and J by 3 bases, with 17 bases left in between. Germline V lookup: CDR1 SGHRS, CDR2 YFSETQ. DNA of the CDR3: TGCGCCAGCAGCTTGGTCGGGGGCACGGGTTATACAGATACGCAGTATTTT. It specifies CASSLVGGTGYTDTQYF.

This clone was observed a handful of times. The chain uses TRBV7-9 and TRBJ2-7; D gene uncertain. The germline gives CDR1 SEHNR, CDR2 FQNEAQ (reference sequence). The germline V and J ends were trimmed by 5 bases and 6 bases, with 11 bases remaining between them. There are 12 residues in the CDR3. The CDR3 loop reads CASSPTTREQYF. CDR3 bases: TGTGCCAGCAGCCCGACGACTCGCGAGCAGTACTTC.

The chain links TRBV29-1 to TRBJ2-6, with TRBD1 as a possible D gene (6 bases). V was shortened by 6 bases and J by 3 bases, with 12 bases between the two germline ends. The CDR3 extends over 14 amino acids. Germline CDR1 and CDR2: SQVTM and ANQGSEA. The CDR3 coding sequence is TGCAGCGTGGAGACAGGCGGTGGGGCCAACGTCCTGACTTTC. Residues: CSVETGGGANVLTF.

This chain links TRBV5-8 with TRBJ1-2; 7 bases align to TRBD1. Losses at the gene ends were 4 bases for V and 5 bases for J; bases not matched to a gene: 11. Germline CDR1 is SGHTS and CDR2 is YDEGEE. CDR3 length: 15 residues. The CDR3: CASSTGTVLGYGYTF. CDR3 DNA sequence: TGTGCCAGCAGCACCGGGACAGTCTTAGGGTATGGCTACACCTTC.

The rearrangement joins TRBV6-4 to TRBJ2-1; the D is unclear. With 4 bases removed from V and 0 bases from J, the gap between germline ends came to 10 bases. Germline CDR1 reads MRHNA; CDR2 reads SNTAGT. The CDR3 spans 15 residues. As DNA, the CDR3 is TGTGCCAGCAGTGCCGAGTGGGGCTCCTACAATGAGCAGTTCTTC. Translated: CASSAEWGSYNEQFF.